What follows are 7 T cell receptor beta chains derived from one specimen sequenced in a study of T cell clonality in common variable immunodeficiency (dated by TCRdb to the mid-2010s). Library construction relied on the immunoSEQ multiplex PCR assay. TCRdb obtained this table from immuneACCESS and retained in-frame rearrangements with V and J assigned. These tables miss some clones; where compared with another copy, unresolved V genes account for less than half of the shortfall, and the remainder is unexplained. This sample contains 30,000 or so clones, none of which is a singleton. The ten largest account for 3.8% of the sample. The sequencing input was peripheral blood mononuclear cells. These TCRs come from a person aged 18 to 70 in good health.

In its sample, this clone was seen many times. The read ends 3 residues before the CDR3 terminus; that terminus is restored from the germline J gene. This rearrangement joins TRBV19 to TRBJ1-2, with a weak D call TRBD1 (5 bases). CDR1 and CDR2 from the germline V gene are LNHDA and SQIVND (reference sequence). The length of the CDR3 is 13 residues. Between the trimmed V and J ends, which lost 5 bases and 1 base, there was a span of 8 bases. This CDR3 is CASSARGNYGYTF. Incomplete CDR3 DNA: TGTGCCAGTAGTGCAAGGGGTAACTATGGC.

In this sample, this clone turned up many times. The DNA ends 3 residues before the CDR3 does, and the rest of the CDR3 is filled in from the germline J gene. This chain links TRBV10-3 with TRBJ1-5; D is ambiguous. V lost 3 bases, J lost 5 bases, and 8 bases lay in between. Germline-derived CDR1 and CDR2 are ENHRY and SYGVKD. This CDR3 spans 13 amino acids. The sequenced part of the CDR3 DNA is TGTGCCATCAGTGAATCTCGGGATCAGCCC. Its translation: CAISESRDQP. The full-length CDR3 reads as CAISESRDQPQHF.

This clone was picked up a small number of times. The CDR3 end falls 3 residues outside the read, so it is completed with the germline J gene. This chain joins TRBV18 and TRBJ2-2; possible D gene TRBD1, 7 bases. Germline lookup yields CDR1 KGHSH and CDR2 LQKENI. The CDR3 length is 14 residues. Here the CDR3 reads CASSPPGDSEKLFF. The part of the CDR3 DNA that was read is TGTGCCAGCTCACCTCCGGGGGACAGTGAAAAG.

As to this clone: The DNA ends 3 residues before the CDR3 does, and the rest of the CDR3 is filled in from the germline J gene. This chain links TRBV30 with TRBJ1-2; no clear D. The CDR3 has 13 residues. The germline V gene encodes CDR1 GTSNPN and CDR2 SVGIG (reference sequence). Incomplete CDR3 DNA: TGTGCCTGGAGTAAAGACTTAACCTACGAC. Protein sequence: CAWSKDLTYD. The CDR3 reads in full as CAWSKDLTYDYTF.

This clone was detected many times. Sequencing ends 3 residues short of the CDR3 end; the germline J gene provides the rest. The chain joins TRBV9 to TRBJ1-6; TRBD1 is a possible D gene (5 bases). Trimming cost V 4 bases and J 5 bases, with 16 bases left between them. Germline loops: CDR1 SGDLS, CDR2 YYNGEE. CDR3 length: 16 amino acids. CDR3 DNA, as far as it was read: TGTGCCAGCAGCCCCCGGGGGGTGGTGGATAATTCACCC. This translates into CASSPRGVVDNSP. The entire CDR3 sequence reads CASSPRGVVDNSPLHF.

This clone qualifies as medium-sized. The sequenced CDR3 bases are TGCAGTGCTATAGACTCAGACCCACGGGGGGGGGATGAG. Amino acid sequence: CSAIDSDPRGGDE. In full, the CDR3 reads CSAIDSDPRGGDEQFF. The rearrangement links TRBV20-1 to TRBJ2-1; 8 bases match TRBD2. With the read ending 3 residues before the CDR3 end, the germline J gene is used to fill in that end. The CDR3 contains 16 residues. Germline V gene sequence: CDR1 DFQATT, CDR2 SNEGSKA (reference sequence). J lost 8 bases, V lost 4 bases, and 16 bases had no gene match.

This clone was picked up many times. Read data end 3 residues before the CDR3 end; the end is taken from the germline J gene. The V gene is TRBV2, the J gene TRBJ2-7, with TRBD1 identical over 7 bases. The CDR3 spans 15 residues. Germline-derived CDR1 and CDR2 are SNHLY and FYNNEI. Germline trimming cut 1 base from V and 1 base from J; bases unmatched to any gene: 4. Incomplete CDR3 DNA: TGTGCCAGCAGTGAAGAGGGGGCCGGATCCTACGAG. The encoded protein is CASSEEGAGSYE. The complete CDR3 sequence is CASSEEGAGSYEQYF.